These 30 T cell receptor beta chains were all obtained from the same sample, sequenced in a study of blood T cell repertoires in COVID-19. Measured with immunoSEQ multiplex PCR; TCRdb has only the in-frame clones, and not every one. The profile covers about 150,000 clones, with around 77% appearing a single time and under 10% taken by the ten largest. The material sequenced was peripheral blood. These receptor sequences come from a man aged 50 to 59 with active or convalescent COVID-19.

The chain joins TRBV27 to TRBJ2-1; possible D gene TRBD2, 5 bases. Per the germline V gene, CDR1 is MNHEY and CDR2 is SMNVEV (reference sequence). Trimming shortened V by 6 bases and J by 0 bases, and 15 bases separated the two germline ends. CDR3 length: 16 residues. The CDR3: CASSLISGGSYNEQFF. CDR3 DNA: TGTGCCAGCAGCCTCATCAGCGGAGGCTCCTACAATGAGCAGTTCTTC.

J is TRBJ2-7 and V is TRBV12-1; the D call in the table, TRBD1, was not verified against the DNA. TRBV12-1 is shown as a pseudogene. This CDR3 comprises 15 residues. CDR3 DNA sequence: TGTGCCAGCAGCTACCACAGGGTTTTAACCTACGAGCAGTACTTC. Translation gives CASSYHRVLTYEQYF.

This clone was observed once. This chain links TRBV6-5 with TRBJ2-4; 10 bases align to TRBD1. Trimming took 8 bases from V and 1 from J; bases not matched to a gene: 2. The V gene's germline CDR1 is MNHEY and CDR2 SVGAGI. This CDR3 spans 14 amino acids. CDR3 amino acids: CASDRGLAKNIQYF. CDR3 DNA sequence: TGTGCCAGCGACAGGGGGCTGGCCAAAAACATTCAGTACTTC.

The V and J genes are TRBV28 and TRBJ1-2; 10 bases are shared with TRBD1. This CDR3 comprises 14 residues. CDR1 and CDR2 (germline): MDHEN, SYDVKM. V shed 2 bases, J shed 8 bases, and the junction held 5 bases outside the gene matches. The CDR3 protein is CASSLPGTGVGYTF. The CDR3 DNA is TGTGCCAGCAGTTTACCCGGGACAGGGGTAGGCTACACCTTC.

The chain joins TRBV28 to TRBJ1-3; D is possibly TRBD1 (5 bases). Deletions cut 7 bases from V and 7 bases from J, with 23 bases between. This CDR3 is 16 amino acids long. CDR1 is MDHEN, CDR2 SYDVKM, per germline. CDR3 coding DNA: TGTGCCAGCACCGAAATCGGGGGAAGGGGTGGCAACACCATATATTTT. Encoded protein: CASTEIGGRGGNTIYF.

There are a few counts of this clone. This chain's CDR3 is CASSLGTGAGNTIYF. The CDR3 DNA follows: TGTGCCAGCAGCTTAGGGACAGGGGCTGGAAACACCATATATTTT. V gene TRBV7-9 combines with J gene TRBJ1-3; 9 bases line up with TRBD1. The CDR3 sequence is 15 residues long. V shed 1 base, J shed 2 bases, and the junction held 0 bases outside the gene matches. In germline, CDR1 is SEHNR, CDR2 FQNEAQ (reference sequence).

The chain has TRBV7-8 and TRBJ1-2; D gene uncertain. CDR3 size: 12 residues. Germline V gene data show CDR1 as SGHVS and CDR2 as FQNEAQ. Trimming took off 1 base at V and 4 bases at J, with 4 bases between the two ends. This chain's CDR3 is CASSLDGYGYTF. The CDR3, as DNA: TGTGCCAGCAGCTTAGACGGCTATGGCTACACCTTC. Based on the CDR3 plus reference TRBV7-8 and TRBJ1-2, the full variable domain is GAGVSQSPRYKVAKRGQDVALRCDPISGHVSLFWYQQALGQGPEFLTYFQNEAQLDKSGLPSDRFFAERPEGSVSTLKIQRTQQEDSAVYLCASSLDGYGYTFGSGTRLTVV.

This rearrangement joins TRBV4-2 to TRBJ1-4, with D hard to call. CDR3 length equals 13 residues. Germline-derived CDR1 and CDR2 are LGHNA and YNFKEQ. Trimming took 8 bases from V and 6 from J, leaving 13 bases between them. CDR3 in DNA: TGTGCCAGCCACGGGAGGCGGGATGAAAAACTGTTTTTT. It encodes CASHGRRDEKLFF.

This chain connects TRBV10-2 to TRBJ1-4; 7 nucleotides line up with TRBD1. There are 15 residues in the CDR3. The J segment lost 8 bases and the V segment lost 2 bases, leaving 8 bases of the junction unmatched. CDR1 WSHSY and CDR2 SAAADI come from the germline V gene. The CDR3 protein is CASSENRGVGEKLFF. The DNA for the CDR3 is TGCGCCAGCAGTGAGAACAGGGGAGTAGGAGAAAAACTGTTTTTT.

The CDR3 DNA sequence: TGTGCCAGCTCACCACAGGGGGTCCATCCCGGGGAGCTGTTTTTT. Its translation: CASSPQGVHPGELFF. The chain is built from TRBV18 and TRBJ2-2; a weak D match, TRBD1 (6 bases). CDR1 and CDR2 from the germline V gene are KGHSH and LQKENI. The CDR3 is made up of 15 amino acids. V lost 1 base and J 6 bases, leaving 12 bases between the germline ends.

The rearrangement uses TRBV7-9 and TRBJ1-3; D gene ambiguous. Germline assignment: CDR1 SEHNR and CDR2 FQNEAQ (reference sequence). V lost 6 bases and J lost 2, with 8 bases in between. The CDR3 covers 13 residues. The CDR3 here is CASRNWPGNTIYF. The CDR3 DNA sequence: TGTGCCAGCAGGAATTGGCCTGGAAACACCATATATTTT.

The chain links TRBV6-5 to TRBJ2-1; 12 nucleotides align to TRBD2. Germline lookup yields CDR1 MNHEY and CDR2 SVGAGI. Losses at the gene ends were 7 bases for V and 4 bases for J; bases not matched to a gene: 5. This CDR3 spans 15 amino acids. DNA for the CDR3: TGTGCCAGCACTAAACTAGCGGGGGGTTACAATGAGCAGTTCTTC. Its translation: CASTKLAGGYNEQFF.

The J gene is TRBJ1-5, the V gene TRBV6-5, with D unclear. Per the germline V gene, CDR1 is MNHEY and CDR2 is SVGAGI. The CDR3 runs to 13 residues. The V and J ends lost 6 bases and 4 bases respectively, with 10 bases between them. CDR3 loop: CASSREGNQPQHF. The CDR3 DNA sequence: TGTGCCAGCAGCCGGGAGGGAAATCAGCCCCAGCATTTT.

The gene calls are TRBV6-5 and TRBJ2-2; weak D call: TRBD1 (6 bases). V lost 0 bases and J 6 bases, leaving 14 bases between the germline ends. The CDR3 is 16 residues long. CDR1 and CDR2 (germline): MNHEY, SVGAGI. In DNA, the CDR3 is TGTGCCAGCAGTTACTCTCAGGGGCGTAAGGCCGGGGAGCTGTTTTTT. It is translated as CASSYSQGRKAGELFF.

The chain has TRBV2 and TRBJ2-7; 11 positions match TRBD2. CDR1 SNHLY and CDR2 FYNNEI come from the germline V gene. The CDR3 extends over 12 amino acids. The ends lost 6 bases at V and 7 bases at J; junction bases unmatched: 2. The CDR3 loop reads CASRLAGVEQYF. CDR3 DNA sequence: TGTGCCAGCAGACTAGCGGGAGTTGAGCAGTACTTC.

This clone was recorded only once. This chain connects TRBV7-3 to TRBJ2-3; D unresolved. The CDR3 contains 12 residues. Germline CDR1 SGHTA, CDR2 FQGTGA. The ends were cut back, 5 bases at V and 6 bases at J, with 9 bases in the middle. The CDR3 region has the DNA TGTGCCAGCAGCCCTTTCGGGGATACGCAGTATTTT. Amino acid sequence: CASSPFGDTQYF.

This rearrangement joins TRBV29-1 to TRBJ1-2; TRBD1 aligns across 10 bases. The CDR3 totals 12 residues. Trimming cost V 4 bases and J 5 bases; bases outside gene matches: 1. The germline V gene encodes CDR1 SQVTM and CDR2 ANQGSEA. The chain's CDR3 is CSVGTGGYGYTF. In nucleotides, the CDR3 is TGCAGCGTTGGGACAGGGGGGTATGGCTACACCTTC.

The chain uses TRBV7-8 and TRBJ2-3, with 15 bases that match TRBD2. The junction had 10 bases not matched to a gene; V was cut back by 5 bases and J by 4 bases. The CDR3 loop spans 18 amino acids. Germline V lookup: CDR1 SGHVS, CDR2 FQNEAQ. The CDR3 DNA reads TGTGCCAGCAGCGCCCTCCCGGGACTAGCGGGAGGAGCAGATACGCAGTATTTT. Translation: CASSALPGLAGGADTQYF.

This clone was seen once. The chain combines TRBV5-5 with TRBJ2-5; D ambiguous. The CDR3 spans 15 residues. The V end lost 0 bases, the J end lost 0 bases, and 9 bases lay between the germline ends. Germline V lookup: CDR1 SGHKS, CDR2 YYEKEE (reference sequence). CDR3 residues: CASSLEHPYQETQYF. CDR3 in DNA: TGTGCCAGCAGCTTGGAACATCCCTACCAAGAGACCCAGTACTTC.

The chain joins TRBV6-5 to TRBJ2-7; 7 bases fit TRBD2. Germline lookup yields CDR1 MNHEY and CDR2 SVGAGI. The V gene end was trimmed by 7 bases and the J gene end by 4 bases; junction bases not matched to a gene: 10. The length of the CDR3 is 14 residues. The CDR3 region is CASNPGLVGYEQYF. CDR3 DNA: TGTGCCAGCAATCCAGGACTAGTAGGGTACGAGCAGTACTTC.

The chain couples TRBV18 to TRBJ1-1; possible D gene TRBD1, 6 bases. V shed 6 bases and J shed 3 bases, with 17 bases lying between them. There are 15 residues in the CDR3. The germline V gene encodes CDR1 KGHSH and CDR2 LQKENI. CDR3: CASSVTGSSDTEAFF. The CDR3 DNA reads TGTGCCAGCTCTGTAACAGGGTCTTCGGACACTGAAGCTTTCTTT.

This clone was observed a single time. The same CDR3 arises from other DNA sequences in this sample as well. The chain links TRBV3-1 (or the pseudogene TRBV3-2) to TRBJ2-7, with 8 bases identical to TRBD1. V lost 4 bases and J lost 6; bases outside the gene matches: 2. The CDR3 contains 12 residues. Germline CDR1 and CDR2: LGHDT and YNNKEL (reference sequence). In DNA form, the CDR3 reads TGTGCCAGCAGCCCCACAGGGGGCGAGCAGTACTTC. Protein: CASSPTGGEQYF.

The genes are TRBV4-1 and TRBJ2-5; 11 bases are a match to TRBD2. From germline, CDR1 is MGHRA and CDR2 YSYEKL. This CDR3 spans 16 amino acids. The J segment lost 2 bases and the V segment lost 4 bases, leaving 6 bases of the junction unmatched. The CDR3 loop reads CASSRTSGSVQETQYF. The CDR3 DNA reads TGCGCCAGCAGCCGAACTAGCGGGAGCGTTCAAGAGACCCAGTACTTC.

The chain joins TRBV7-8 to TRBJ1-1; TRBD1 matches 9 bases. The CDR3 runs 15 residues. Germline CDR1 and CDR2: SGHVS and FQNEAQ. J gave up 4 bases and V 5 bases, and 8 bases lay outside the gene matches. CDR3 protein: CASSKTGGWGTEAFF. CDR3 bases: TGTGCCAGCAGCAAAACAGGGGGCTGGGGCACTGAAGCTTTCTTT.

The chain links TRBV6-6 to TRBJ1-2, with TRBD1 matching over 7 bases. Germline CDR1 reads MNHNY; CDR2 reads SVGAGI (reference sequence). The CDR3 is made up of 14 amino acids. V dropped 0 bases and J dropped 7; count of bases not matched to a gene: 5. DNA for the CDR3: TGTGCCAGCAGTTACTCAAGACAGGGAGGTGGCTACACCTTC. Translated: CASSYSRQGGGYTF.

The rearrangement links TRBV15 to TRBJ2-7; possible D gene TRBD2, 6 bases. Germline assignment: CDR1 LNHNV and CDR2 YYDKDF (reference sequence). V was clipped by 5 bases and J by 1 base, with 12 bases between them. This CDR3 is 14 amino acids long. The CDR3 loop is CATSGRRGSYEQYF. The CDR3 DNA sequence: TGTGCCACCAGCGGAAGGAGGGGTTCCTACGAGCAGTACTTC.

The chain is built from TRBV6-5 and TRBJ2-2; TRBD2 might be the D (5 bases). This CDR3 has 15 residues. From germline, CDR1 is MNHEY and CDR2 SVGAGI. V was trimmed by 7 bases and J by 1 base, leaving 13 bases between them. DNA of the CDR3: TGTGCCAGCACTTGGGGAGAGTGGAACACCGGGGAGCTGTTTTTT. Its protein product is CASTWGEWNTGELFF.

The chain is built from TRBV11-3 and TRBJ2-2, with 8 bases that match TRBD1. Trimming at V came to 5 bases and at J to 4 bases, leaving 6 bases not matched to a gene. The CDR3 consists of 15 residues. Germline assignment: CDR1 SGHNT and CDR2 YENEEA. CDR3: CASSTSGGGTGELFF. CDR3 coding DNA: TGTGCCAGCAGCACGTCAGGGGGCGGCACCGGGGAGCTGTTTTTT. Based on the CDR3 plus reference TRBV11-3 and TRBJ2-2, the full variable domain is EAGVVQSPRYKIIEKKQPVAFWCNPISGHNTLYWYLQNLGQGPELLIRYENEEAVDDSQLPKDRFSAERLKGVDSTLKIQPAELGDSAVYLCASSTSGGGTGELFFGEGSRLTVL.

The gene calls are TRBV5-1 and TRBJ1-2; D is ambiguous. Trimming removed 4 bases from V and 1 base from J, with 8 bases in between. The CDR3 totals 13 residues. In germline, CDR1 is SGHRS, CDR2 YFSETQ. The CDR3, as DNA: TGCGCCAGCAGCCGGGAAAGTAACTATGGCTACACCTTC. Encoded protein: CASSRESNYGYTF.

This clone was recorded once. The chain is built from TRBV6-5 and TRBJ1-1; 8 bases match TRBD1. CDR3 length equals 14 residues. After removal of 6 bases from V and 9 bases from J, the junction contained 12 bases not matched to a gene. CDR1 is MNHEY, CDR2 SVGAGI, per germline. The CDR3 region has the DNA TGTGCCAGCAGCTTTACAGACAGGGGCCACAAAGCTTTCTTT. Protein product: CASSFTDRGHKAFF.